This T cell receptor (beta chain) was documented in a study of blood T cells in healthy people across ages. Study findings and constraints: Roughly linear age-related decline in beta diversity appeared, significant by age around 38. Unsorted PBMCs blocked a conclusive comparison of naive and antigen-experienced cells.

The germline V and J ends were trimmed by 4 bases and 7 bases, with 17 bases remaining between them. Germline lookup yields CDR1 LNHNV and CDR2 YYDKDF (reference sequence). This CDR3 has 14 residues. Collection of approximately 9.3 milliliters of peripheral blood was performed for each donor. Each sample had at least 7 million PBMCs isolated. Comments on this clonotype: Its antigen is as yet unknown.

Next came a second PCR, run for about 7 to 11 cycles, which used a sample-barcoded 5' primer along with a J-beta primer mix. TCRdb reanalysed the 5' RACE reads using MiXCR and keeps one entry per CDR3 protein. Counted here are roughly 1.5 million distinct CDR3 sequences, 35% to 45% occurring once; the ten biggest clones make up over 3.5%. This chain joins TRBV15 and TRBJ2-7; unclear D gene. Sequencing was carried out using blood. The TCR originated in a woman under 30 in good health. CDR3 protein: CATSIPSGVNEQYF. The CDR3 DNA reads as TGTGCCACCAGCATCCCTTCTGGGGTAAATGAGCAGTACTTC.